These 20 T cell receptor beta chains originate from one sample sequenced in a study of blood T cell repertoires in COVID-19. This table comes from immunoSEQ multiplex PCR, and its TCRdb copy is limited to in-frame clones, with some not included. The sample holds around 130,000 clones, roughly 87% seen once. The material sequenced was PBMCs or T cells enriched from blood (not recorded which). These receptors all stem from a young man who had recovered from COVID-19.

The CDR3 coding sequence is TGTGCCAGCAGTTTAACGGCCGGAGCGGGCGATGACAATGAGCAGTTCTTC. The encoded protein is CASSLTAGAGDDNEQFF. This rearrangement joins TRBV28 to TRBJ2-1; D might be TRBD2 (6 bases). The germline V gene encodes CDR1 MDHEN and CDR2 SYDVKM. Deletions cut 2 bases from V and 5 bases from J, with 19 bases between. This CDR3 spans 17 amino acids.

The chain combines TRBV7-9 with TRBJ1-2; 7 nucleotides align to TRBD1. From germline, CDR1 is SEHNR and CDR2 FQNEAQ (reference sequence). The trim removed 2 bases at V and 1 base at J, leaving 4 bases unmatched. The CDR3 consists of 15 residues. As DNA, the CDR3 is TGTGCCAGCAGCTTAAGACAGGGCGTTAACTATGGCTACACCTTC. Translating it yields CASSLRQGVNYGYTF.

The chain is built from TRBV2 and TRBJ1-5; D might be TRBD1 (5 bases). Germline V gene sequence: CDR1 SNHLY, CDR2 FYNNEI. The V end was cut by 10 bases, the J end by 5 bases, with 15 bases between. The CDR3 is 13 residues long. The CDR3 is CATSVRVDQPQHF. Written as DNA, the CDR3 is TGTGCCACCTCAGTCAGGGTTGATCAGCCCCAGCATTTT.

The V call is TRBV19, the J call TRBJ1-5, with TRBD1 matching over 7 bases. The trim removed 4 bases at V and 1 base at J, leaving 10 bases unmatched. Germline V gene lookup returns CDR1 LNHDA and CDR2 SQIVND (reference sequence). This CDR3 has 17 residues. CDR3 DNA sequence: TGTGCCAGTAGTAAGGGGACAGCTAGAATCAGCAATCAGCCCCAGCATTTT. Translated, it gives CASSKGTARISNQPQHF.

CDR3 sequence: CASSIGPLVGELFF. The CDR3 bases are TGTGCCAGCAGTATCGGTCCTTTAGTGGGGGAGCTGTTTTTT. The V call is TRBV27, the J call TRBJ2-2; no clear D. V lost 5 bases and J 8 bases, leaving 15 bases between the germline ends. Germline CDR1 reads MNHEY; CDR2 reads SMNVEV (reference sequence). This CDR3 has 14 amino acids.

The rearrangement uses TRBV5-1 and TRBJ1-3; 7 positions agree with TRBD1. The CDR3 has 15 residues. CDR1 and CDR2 from the germline V gene are SGHRS and YFSETQ. The V and J ends lost 5 bases and 0 bases, in that order; junction bases with no gene match: 5. CDR3 sequence reads: CASSRQGDSGNTIYF. The CDR3 nucleotides read TGCGCCAGCAGTAGACAGGGCGACTCTGGAAACACCATATATTTT.

V and J are TRBV19 and TRBJ1-5; 7 bases align to TRBD1. J was trimmed by 1 base and V by 7 bases; bases with no gene match: 7. CDR1 is LNHDA and CDR2 is SQIVND in the germline V gene (reference sequence). The CDR3 consists of 15 residues. CDR3 nucleotides: TGTGCCAGTATGGGGGGACAGAAGAGCAATCAGCCCCAGCATTTT. Translating gives CASMGGQKSNQPQHF.

The chain combines TRBV6-5 with TRBJ2-7; 12 nucleotides match TRBD2. Trimming cost V 11 bases and J 5 bases; bases outside gene matches: 4. CDR1 is MNHEY and CDR2 is SVGAGI in the germline V gene. The CDR3 covers 12 residues. DNA for the CDR3: TGTGCCTCCAGGACTAGCGGGAACGAGCAGTACTTC. As protein: CASRTSGNEQYF.

The chain joins TRBV30 to TRBJ1-3; the match to TRBD1 covers 11 bases. V lost 5 bases to trimming and J lost 0 bases; unmatched junction nucleotides: 6. CDR1 and CDR2 (germline): GTSNPN, SVGIG (reference sequence). The length of the CDR3 is 16 residues. CDR3: CAWGGQGALSGNTIYF. The CDR3 region has the DNA TGTGCCTGGGGAGGACAGGGGGCTCTCTCTGGAAACACCATATATTTT.

The chain uses TRBV4-1 and TRBJ2-3; 10 bases agree with TRBD1. From germline, CDR1 is MGHRA and CDR2 YSYEKL. CDR3 length equals 16 residues. After removal of 5 bases from V and 5 bases from J, the junction contained 10 bases not matched to a gene. The CDR3, as DNA: TGCGCCAGCAGCTCTTTCGGACAGGGGGAATTAGATACGCAGTATTTT. This translates into CASSSFGQGELDTQYF.

This rearrangement joins TRBV6-5 to TRBJ1-5, with D perhaps TRBD1 (5 bases). Germline CDR1 and CDR2: MNHEY and SVGAGI. The CDR3 runs 14 residues. V lost 0 bases and J lost 4, with 7 bases in between. The CDR3 region is CASSYSAGNQPQHF. CDR3 DNA sequence: TGTGCCAGCAGTTACTCGGCAGGGAATCAGCCCCAGCATTTT.

V is TRBV19 and J is TRBJ2-5; possible D gene TRBD1, 5 bases. Germline V gives CDR1 LNHDA, CDR2 SQIVND (reference sequence). V dropped 1 base and J dropped 7 bases, with 13 bases sitting between them. The CDR3 extends over 14 amino acids. CDR3 loop: CASSIGGQGRTQYF. Here the CDR3 DNA reads TGTGCCAGTAGTATAGGAGGACAAGGAAGGACCCAGTACTTC. The full variable domain, completed using reference TRBV19 and TRBJ2-5, is DGGITQSPKYLFRKEGQNVTLSCEQNLNHDAMYWYRQDPGQGLRLIYYSQIVNDFQKGDIAEGYSVSREKKESFPLTVTSAQKNPTAFYLCASSIGGQGRTQYFGPGTRLLVL.

This chain links TRBV9 with TRBJ2-7; possible D gene TRBD1, 6 bases. Germline-derived CDR1 and CDR2 are SGDLS and YYNGEE. The CDR3 totals 15 residues. V lost 4 bases to trimming and J lost 7 bases, with 21 bases between them. The CDR3 here is CASSPGDTRMREQYF. CDR3 nucleotides: TGTGCCAGCAGCCCCGGGGACACTCGAATGAGGGAGCAGTACTTC.

J is TRBJ2-7 and V is TRBV6-5; tentatively, D is TRBD1 (6 bases). Per the germline V gene, CDR1 is MNHEY and CDR2 is SVGAGI. V lost 6 bases to trimming and J lost 0 bases, with 15 bases between them. This CDR3 has 15 residues. The CDR3 region is CASSRFSDSSYEQYF. CDR3 bases: TGTGCCAGCAGCCGATTCTCGGACAGCTCCTACGAGCAGTACTTC.

A few counts support this clone. The CDR3 coding sequence is TGTGCCAGCTCACCACCGAACCGCGGGAGGGCCTACAATGAGCAGTTCTTC. Its translation: CASSPPNRGRAYNEQFF. V is TRBV18 and J is TRBJ2-1, with 9 bases lining up with TRBD2. The CDR3 has 17 amino acids. Germline V CDR1 and CDR2: KGHSH, LQKENI. V was pared by 0 bases and J by 2 bases, with 5 bases of the junction left unmatched.

V usage is TRBV6-5 and J usage is TRBJ1-1, with a possible D match to TRBD1 (6 bases). The V gene lost 5 bases and the J gene lost 4 bases, with 14 bases spanning the gap. Germline CDR1 reads MNHEY; CDR2 reads SVGAGI. This CDR3 region has 14 residues. The CDR3: CASSPGQLSTEAFF. DNA of the CDR3: TGTGCCAGCAGTCCTGGACAGCTGAGCACTGAAGCTTTCTTT.

This rearrangement joins TRBV19 to TRBJ2-1, with 7 bases that match TRBD1. Germline loops: CDR1 LNHDA, CDR2 SQIVND (reference sequence). The CDR3 is made up of 14 amino acids. V shed 6 bases and J 7 bases; nucleotides not matched to a gene: 9. The DNA of the CDR3 is TGTGCCAGTAGCCGAAACCGACAGGGTAATGAGCAGTTCTTC. It specifies CASSRNRQGNEQFF.

This chain uses TRBV16 with TRBJ1-1; 9 bases align to TRBD1. This CDR3 spans 13 amino acids. Germline loops: CDR1 KGHSY, CDR2 FQNENV. V shed 2 bases, J shed 11 bases, and the junction held 6 bases outside the gene matches. The CDR3 sequence is CASSQRDRVGAFF. In DNA form, the CDR3 reads TGTGCCAGCAGCCAAAGGGACAGGGTAGGGGCTTTCTTT. Supplemented by reference TRBV16 and TRBJ1-1, the full variable domain reads GEEVAQTPKHLVRGEGQKAKLYCAPIKGHSYVFWYQQVLKNEFKFLISFQNENVFDETGMPKERFSAKCLPNSPCSLEIQATKLEDSAVYFCASSQRDRVGAFFGQGTRLTVV.

This rearrangement joins TRBV18 to TRBJ2-7, with a weak D call TRBD2 (5 bases). Judging by the DNA end, TRBJ2-5 fits better; the J call may be wrong. Looked up from germline, CDR1 is KGHSH and CDR2 is LQKENI. The CDR3 totals 14 residues. CDR3 protein: CASSPDYLQETQYF. The DNA of the CDR3 is TGTGCCAGCTCACCAGACTACCTCCAAGAGACCCAGTACTTC.

CDR3 nucleotides: TGCGCCAGCAGCCCCGGGACTAGCGGCCGGAAGGTGCAGTTCTTC. Its translation: CASSPGTSGRKVQFF. The chain combines TRBV4-1 with TRBJ2-1, with 11 bases identical to TRBD2. Germline V CDR1 and CDR2: MGHRA, YSYEKL. V dropped 4 bases and J dropped 12; count of bases not matched to a gene: 11. The CDR3 extends over 15 amino acids.